This T cell receptor (beta chain) is from a study of radiotherapy plus CTLA-4 blockade in lung cancer. Background on the study: Objective response rate was 18%; disease control rate, around 30%.

Those patients who had chemo-refractory metastatic non-small-cell lung cancer were given focal radiation along with CTLA-4 blockade through ipilimumab. Assay: immunoSEQ multiplex PCR; the TCRdb copy retains only in-frame clones and omits some. Here the sample spans tens of thousands of clones, 77% being singletons. V shed 3 bases and J shed 3 bases, with 11 bases lying between them. This CDR3 contains 14 residues. Per the germline V gene, CDR1 is SGHTA and CDR2 is FQGNSA. This chain connects TRBV7-2 to TRBJ2-5, with D tentatively TRBD1 (6 bases). This receptor was taken from a human donor with non-small cell lung cancer whose response to radiotherapy plus ipilimumab could not be evaluated. The sample in question was peripheral blood, obtained from a patient treated with radiotherapy plus ipilimumab. In nucleotides, the CDR3 is TGTGCCAGCAGCTTTACAGGGCCCGAAGAGACCCAGTACTTC. Amino acids: CASSFTGPEETQYF.